Shown below are 21 T cell receptor beta chains from a single sample sequenced in a study of blood T cell repertoires in COVID-19. The data were produced by immunoSEQ multiplex PCR, yet TCRdb's version contains in-frame clones alone and is incomplete. This sample has 70,000 to 90,000 clones; roughly 90% occur once, and the top ten carry 6.5% to 8.5%. The sequenced material came from peripheral blood. Receptor source: a human donor in a cohort sampled during active COVID-19.

This rearrangement joins TRBV19 to TRBJ1-2; no definite D call. The germline CDR1 and CDR2 sequences are LNHDA and SQIVND (reference sequence). The CDR3 covers 12 residues. V gave up 5 bases and J gave up 5 bases, with 9 bases separating them. The DNA of the CDR3 is TGTGCCAGTAGTGGCGGGAAATATGGCTACACCTTC. It encodes CASSGGKYGYTF.

The CDR3 DNA reads as TGTGCCAGCAGCAACCTCTGGGGGGGCGCCTACGAGCAGTACTTC. The encoded protein is CASSNLWGGAYEQYF. The chain is built from TRBV3-1 (or the pseudogene TRBV3-2) and TRBJ2-7; TRBD2 is a possible D gene (7 bases). This CDR3 is built from 15 residues. V was trimmed by 5 bases and J by 2 bases, leaving 16 bases between them. Germline assignment: CDR1 LGHDT and CDR2 YNNKEL (reference sequence).

This rearrangement joins TRBV2 to TRBJ2-5; 8 nucleotides agree with TRBD2. After removal of 5 bases from V and 4 bases from J, the junction contained 15 bases not matched to a gene. The CDR3 contains 17 residues. CDR1 and CDR2 from the germline V gene are SNHLY and FYNNEI. The chain's CDR3 is CASSSGTRSIPGETQYF. The CDR3 DNA sequence: TGTGCCAGCAGTTCCGGGACTAGGTCAATCCCTGGAGAGACCCAGTACTTC.

This chain links TRBV19 with TRBJ2-3, with 7 bases that match TRBD2. The length of the CDR3 is 14 residues. Trimming removed 3 bases from V and 2 bases from J; junction bases left unmatched: 2. Per the germline V gene, CDR1 is LNHDA and CDR2 is SQIVND (reference sequence). The CDR3 DNA sequence: TGTGCCAGTAGTATTCTAGCGGTCACAGATACGCAGTATTTT. Amino acids: CASSILAVTDTQYF.

The chain employs TRBV7-8 and TRBJ1-5, with 8 positions matching TRBD1. V was clipped by 4 bases and J by 7 bases; unmatched bases: 6. Germline V gives CDR1 SGHVS, CDR2 FQNEAQ. The CDR3 totals 14 residues. The CDR3 region is CASSSKDRVQPQHF. Here the CDR3 DNA reads TGTGCCAGCAGCTCTAAGGACAGGGTACAGCCCCAGCATTTT.

The rearrangement links TRBV15 to TRBJ2-3; 11 bases match TRBD2. CDR1 LNHNV and CDR2 YYDKDF come from the germline V gene (reference sequence). CDR3 length: 20 residues. Trimming removed 0 bases from V and 4 bases from J; junction bases left unmatched: 15. This CDR3 reads CATSRDPLLSGGGMADTQYF. The CDR3 nucleotides are TGTGCCACCAGCAGAGATCCCCTCCTTAGCGGGGGGGGGATGGCAGATACGCAGTATTTT.

This sequence joins TRBV5-1 and TRBJ1-3, with D perhaps TRBD1 (5 bases). V was cut by 0 bases and J by 4 bases, with 11 bases left in between. CDR1 is SGHRS and CDR2 is YFSETQ in the germline V gene. The CDR3 runs to 15 residues. The chain's CDR3 is CASSLDQGSGNTIYF. The CDR3 DNA reads as TGCGCCAGCAGCTTGGATCAGGGTTCCGGAAACACCATATATTTT.

V usage is TRBV19 and J usage is TRBJ1-5; possible D gene TRBD1, 6 bases. V gave up 5 bases and J gave up 10 bases, with 36 bases separating them. This CDR3 is 20 amino acids long. CDR1 and CDR2 (germline): LNHDA, SQIVND (reference sequence). The CDR3 is CASSPRLGGGKRSDIKPQHF. The CDR3 DNA reads TGTGCCAGTAGTCCCCGCCTTGGGGGGGGCAAGCGTTCGGACATCAAACCCCAGCATTTT.

The chain couples TRBV3-1 (or the pseudogene TRBV3-2) to TRBJ2-1; TRBD2 aligns across 8 bases. Germline values: CDR1 LGHDT, CDR2 YNNKEL (reference sequence). This CDR3 has 14 residues. The V segment lost 9 bases and the J segment 3 bases; nucleotides outside the gene matches: 7. The CDR3 loop is CASGGSGGYNEQFF. The CDR3 region has the DNA TGTGCCAGTGGGGGGAGCGGGGGCTACAATGAGCAGTTCTTC.

This chain links TRBV11-2 with TRBJ1-6, with D perhaps TRBD1 (5 bases). Germline V gives CDR1 SGHAT, CDR2 FQNNGV. This CDR3 has 16 amino acids. V lost 5 bases to trimming and J lost 1 base, with 12 bases between them. The CDR3 region has the DNA TGTGCCAGCAGCGCCCGGGGGGATTCCTATAATTCACCCCTCCACTTT. This translates into CASSARGDSYNSPLHF.

The chain recombines TRBV28 with TRBJ1-1; 7 bases map to TRBD1. The CDR3 is 15 amino acids. The germline gives CDR1 MDHEN, CDR2 SYDVKM. Losses at the gene ends were 4 bases for V and 0 bases for J; bases not matched to a gene: 5. The CDR3 sequence is CASSSSQGLNTEAFF. The CDR3 coding sequence is TGTGCCAGCAGTTCCTCACAGGGGCTGAACACTGAAGCTTTCTTT.

The V gene is TRBV7-9, the J gene TRBJ2-1, with 8 nucleotides matching TRBD1. The CDR3 sequence is 16 residues long. With 5 bases clipped from V and 6 bases from J, the junction kept 12 bases outside the gene matches. Looked up from germline, CDR1 is SEHNR and CDR2 is FQNEAQ (reference sequence). CDR3 nucleotide sequence: TGTGCCAGCAGCCCCCCGGTCAGGGGGCTGAGCAATGAGCAGTTCTTC. It encodes CASSPPVRGLSNEQFF.

The chain joins TRBV5-1 to TRBJ2-1, with 7 bases lining up with TRBD2. The ends lost 0 bases at V and 7 bases at J; junction bases unmatched: 7. The CDR3 loop spans 15 amino acids. Per the germline V gene, CDR1 is SGHRS and CDR2 is YFSETQ. In DNA, the CDR3 is TGCGCCAGCAGCTTGGTGGGGGGGTCGAGTAATGAGCAGTTCTTC. As protein: CASSLVGGSSNEQFF.

The chain recombines TRBV2 with TRBJ2-1; 7 positions agree with TRBD2. The CDR3 is 15 residues long. Germline-derived CDR1 and CDR2 are SNHLY and FYNNEI. J gave up 0 bases and V 8 bases, and 7 bases lay outside the gene matches. DNA for the CDR3: TGTGCCAGCCGACAAGCGGGGAGCTCCTACAATGAGCAGTTCTTC. Protein sequence: CASRQAGSSYNEQFF.

The chain recombines TRBV21-1 with TRBJ1-4; the DNA was not compared with TRBD1, the D call given in the table. TRBV21-1 is marked as a pseudogene. This CDR3 is built from 14 residues. CDR3: CASSRDTGDEKLFF. CDR3 DNA sequence: TGTGCCAGCAGCAGGGACACCGGGGATGAAAAACTGTTTTTT.

V usage is TRBV7-9 and J usage is TRBJ1-2; weak D call: TRBD1 (6 bases). The CDR3 runs 14 residues. Germline V lookup: CDR1 SEHNR, CDR2 FQNEAQ (reference sequence). Trimming pared 5 bases from V and 4 bases from J, leaving 14 bases between. The CDR3 nucleotides are TGTGCCAGCAGCACCTCAGGGGTCGGCTATGGCTACACCTTC. Translating it yields CASSTSGVGYGYTF.

J is TRBJ2-5 and V is TRBV9; TRBD1 matches at 9 bases. CDR1 is SGDLS and CDR2 is YYNGEE in the germline V gene. This CDR3 region has 17 residues. V shed 2 bases, J shed 2 bases, and the junction held 10 bases outside the gene matches. DNA of the CDR3: TGTGCCAGCAGCGTTGGACAGGGGAAATCCCAACAAGAGACCCAGTACTTC. Translation: CASSVGQGKSQQETQYF.

The rearrangement uses TRBV5-1 and TRBJ1-6, with TRBD1 matching 7 bases. Germline assignment: CDR1 SGHRS and CDR2 YFSETQ. The J segment lost 6 bases and the V segment lost 4 bases, leaving 7 bases of the junction unmatched. The CDR3 length is 15 residues. CDR3 in amino acids: CASSINTGVNSPLHF. The DNA of the CDR3 is TGCGCCAGCAGCATCAACACAGGGGTTAATTCACCCCTCCACTTT.

The chain carries TRBV5-1 and TRBJ2-3; 8 bases agree with TRBD1. The trim removed 1 base at V and 6 bases at J, leaving 4 bases unmatched. This CDR3 region has 14 residues. The germline CDR1 and CDR2 sequences are SGHRS and YFSETQ. The CDR3 DNA reads as TGCGCCAGCAGCTTGCAGGGGGCGATGGATACGCAGTATTTT. Translated, it gives CASSLQGAMDTQYF.

The genes are TRBV3-1 (or the pseudogene TRBV3-2) and TRBJ2-5; no definite D call. Trimming removed 7 bases from V and 3 bases from J, with 6 bases in between. In germline, CDR1 is LGHDT, CDR2 YNNKEL (reference sequence). This CDR3 region has 11 residues. The DNA of the CDR3 is TGTGCCAGCACCTTAGAAGAGACCCAGTACTTC. Its translation is CASTLEETQYF.

CDR3 nucleotide sequence: TGTGCCAGCAGCCGGGGACAGGGTTATGGCTACACCTTC. Amino acids: CASSRGQGYGYTF. This sequence joins TRBV11-2 and TRBJ1-2, with TRBD1 matching 9 bases. Germline lookup yields CDR1 SGHAT and CDR2 FQNNGV. The CDR3 has 13 residues. V gave up 5 bases and J gave up 5 bases; unmatched junction bases: 3.